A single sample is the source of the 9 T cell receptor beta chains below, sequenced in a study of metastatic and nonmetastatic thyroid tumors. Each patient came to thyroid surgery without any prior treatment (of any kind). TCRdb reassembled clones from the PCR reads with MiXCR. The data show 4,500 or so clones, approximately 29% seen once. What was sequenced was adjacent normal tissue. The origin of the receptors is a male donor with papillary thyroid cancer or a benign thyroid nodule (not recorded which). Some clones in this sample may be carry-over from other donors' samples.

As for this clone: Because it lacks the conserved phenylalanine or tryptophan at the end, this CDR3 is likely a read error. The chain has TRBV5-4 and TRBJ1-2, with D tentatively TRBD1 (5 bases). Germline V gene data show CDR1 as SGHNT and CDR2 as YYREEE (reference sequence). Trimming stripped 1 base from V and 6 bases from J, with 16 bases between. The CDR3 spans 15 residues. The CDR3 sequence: CASSLPQGTFDGYTV. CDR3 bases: TGTGCCAGCAGCTTGCCCCAGGGTACCTTCGATGGCTACACCGTC.

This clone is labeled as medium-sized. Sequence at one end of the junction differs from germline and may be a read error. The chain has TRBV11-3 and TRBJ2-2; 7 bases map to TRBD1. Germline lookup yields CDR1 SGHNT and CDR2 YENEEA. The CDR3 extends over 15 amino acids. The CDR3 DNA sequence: TGTGTCAGCAGCTTAGGACAGGAGAACACCGGGGAGCTGTTTTTT. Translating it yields CVSSLGQENTGELFF.

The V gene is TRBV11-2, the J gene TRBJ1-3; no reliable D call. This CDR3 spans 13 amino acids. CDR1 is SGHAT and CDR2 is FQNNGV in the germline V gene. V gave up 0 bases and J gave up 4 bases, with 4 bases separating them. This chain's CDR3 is CASSLDAGNTIYF. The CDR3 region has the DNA TGTGCCAGCAGCTTAGATGCCGGAAACACCATATATTTT.

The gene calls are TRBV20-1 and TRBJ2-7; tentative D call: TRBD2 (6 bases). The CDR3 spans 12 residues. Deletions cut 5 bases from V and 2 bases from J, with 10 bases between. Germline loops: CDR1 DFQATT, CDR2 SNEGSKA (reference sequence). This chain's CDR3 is CSAGRLAYEQYF. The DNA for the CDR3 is TGCAGTGCTGGAAGACTAGCCTACGAGCAGTACTTC.

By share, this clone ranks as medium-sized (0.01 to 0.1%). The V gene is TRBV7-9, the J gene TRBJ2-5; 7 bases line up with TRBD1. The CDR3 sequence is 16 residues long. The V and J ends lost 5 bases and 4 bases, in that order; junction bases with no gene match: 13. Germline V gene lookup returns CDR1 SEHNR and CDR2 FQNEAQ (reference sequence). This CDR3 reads CASSQPLDRAGETQYF. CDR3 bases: TGTGCCAGCAGCCAACCTCTAGACAGGGCGGGAGAGACCCAGTACTTC.

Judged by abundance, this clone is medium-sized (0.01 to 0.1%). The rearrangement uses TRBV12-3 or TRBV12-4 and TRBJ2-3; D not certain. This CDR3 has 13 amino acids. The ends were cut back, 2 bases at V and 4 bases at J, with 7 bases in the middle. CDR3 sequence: CASSLFGSDTQYF. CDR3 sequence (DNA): TGTGCCAGCAGTTTATTCGGTTCAGATACGCAGTATTTT.

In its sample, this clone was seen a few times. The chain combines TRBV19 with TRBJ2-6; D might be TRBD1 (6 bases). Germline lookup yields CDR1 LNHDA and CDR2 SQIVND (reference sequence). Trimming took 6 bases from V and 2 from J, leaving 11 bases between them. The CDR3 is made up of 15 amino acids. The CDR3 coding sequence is TGTGCCAGTAGCAAGGGACAAACTGGGGCCAACGTCCTGACTTTC. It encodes CASSKGQTGANVLTF.

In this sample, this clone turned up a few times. CDR3 coding DNA: TGTGCCAGCAGCCAAGACAGGGGTATCACTGAAGCTTTCTTT. As protein: CASSQDRGITEAFF. This chain links TRBV6-9 with TRBJ1-1, with 8 positions matching TRBD1. This CDR3 is built from 14 residues. J gave up 4 bases and V 6 bases, and 7 bases lay outside the gene matches. Germline CDR1 and CDR2: MNHGY and SVAAGI.

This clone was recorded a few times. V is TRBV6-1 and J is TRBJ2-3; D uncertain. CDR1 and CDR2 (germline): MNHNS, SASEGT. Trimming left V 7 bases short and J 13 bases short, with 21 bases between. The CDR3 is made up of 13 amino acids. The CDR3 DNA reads TGTGCCAGCACCCCTGGAGAGACGCGGCCTGAGTATTTT. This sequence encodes CASTPGETRPEYF.